This T cell receptor (beta chain) was identified in a study of Ad26.COV2.S vaccination and SARS-CoV-2 variants. On this clone itself: Its cognate antigen is unknown.

The assay was immunoSEQ multiplex PCR, and TCRdb's table has in-frame clones only and misses some. This table has 87,000 or so clones, under 90% appearing once. The study, taken as a whole, reports: Total T cell responses were possibly underestimated by TCR breadth and depth analyses. Vaccinees reportedly had broad spike-specific CD8+ and CD4+ T cell responses.

The CDR3 is 14 residues long. Germline trimming cut 7 bases from V and 7 bases from J; bases unmatched to any gene: 12. Germline V gives CDR1 LNHDA, CDR2 SQIVND (reference sequence). The receptor's source is a human donor who had recovered from COVID-19. V is TRBV19 and J is TRBJ2-7, with TRBD2 matching over 8 bases. The source material was peripheral blood, sampled after recovery from COVID-19. The DNA of the CDR3 is TGTGCCAGTAACAGCGGGAGTGCCCCGAGGGAGCAGTACTTC. Amino acids: CASNSGSAPREQYF.